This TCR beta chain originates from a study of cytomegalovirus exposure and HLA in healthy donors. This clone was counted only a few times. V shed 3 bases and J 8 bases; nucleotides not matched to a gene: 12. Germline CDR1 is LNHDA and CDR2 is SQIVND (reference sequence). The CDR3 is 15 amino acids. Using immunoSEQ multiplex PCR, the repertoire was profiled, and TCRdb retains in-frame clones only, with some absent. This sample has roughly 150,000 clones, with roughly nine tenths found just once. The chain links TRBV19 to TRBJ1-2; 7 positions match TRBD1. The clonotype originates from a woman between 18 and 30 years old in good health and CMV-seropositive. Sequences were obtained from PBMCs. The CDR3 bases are TGTGCCAGTAGTATCCCCCGACAGGGACAAGAGGGCTACACCTTC. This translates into CASSIPRQGQEGYTF.